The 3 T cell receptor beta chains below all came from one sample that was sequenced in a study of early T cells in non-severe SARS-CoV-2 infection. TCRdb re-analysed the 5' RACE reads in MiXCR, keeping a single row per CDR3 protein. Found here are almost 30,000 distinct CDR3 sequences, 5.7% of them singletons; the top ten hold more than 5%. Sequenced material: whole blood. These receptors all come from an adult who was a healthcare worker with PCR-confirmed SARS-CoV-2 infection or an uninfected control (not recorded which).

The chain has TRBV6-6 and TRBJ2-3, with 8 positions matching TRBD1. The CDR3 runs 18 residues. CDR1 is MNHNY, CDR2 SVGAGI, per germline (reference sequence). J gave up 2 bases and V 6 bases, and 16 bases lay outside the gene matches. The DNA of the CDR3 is TGTGCCAGCAGCGCACAAATCGCCGGGACAGGTTACACAGATACGCAGTATTTT. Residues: CASSAQIAGTGYTDTQYF.

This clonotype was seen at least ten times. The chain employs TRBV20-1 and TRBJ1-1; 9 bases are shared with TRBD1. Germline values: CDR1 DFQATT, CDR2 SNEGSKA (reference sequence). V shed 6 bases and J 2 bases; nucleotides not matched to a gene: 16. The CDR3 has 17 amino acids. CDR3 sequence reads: CSAGRTGEVRFNTEAFF. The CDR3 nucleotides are TGCAGTGCGGGTCGGACAGGGGAGGTCCGATTTAACACTGAAGCTTTCTTT.

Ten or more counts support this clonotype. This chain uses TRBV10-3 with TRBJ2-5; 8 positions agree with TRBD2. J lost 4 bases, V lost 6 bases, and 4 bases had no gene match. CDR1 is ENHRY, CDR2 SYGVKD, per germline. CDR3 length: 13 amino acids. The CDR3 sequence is CAISGLAGETQYF. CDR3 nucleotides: TGTGCCATCAGCGGACTAGCAGGAGAGACCCAGTACTTC.